This passage covers 3 T cell receptor beta chains from one sample sequenced in a study of T-cell memory formation after mild COVID-19. TCRdb recomputed calls from the 5' RACE reads with MiXCR, one row per CDR3 protein. The repertoire consists of roughly 400,000 distinct CDR3 sequences, with 24% occurring once and the leading ten covering roughly 8.9%. Specimen: PBMCs or a T cell subset sorted from them (not recorded which). The receptor source for this set is an adult woman who had mild COVID-19 (a few samples of this study predate the infection). Cell type and time point are not known.

The chain combines TRBV29-1 with TRBJ2-7; 7 positions match TRBD1. Looked up from germline, CDR1 is SQVTM and CDR2 is ANQGSEA. There are 12 residues in the CDR3. Germline trimming cut 4 bases from V and 3 bases from J; bases unmatched to any gene: 3. The CDR3 DNA sequence: TGCAGCGTTGTAGGGGGCCTCTACGAGCAGTACTTC. It yields the protein CSVVGGLYEQYF.

Only a few counts were recorded for this clonotype. The chain combines TRBV20-1 with TRBJ2-4; 8 bases align to TRBD2. The V and J ends lost 0 bases and 3 bases, in that order; junction bases with no gene match: 4. The CDR3 spans 15 residues. The V gene's germline CDR1 is DFQATT and CDR2 SNEGSKA (reference sequence). The CDR3 reads CSAREAGVGKNIQYF. CDR3 DNA sequence: TGCAGTGCTAGAGAAGCGGGGGTGGGCAAAAACATTCAGTACTTC.

In this sample, this clonotype is medium-sized. The chain uses TRBV7-9 and TRBJ1-2; a possible D gene is TRBD1 (5 bases). Trimming removed 4 bases from V and 2 bases from J, with 11 bases in between. The CDR3 has 14 residues. Germline loops: CDR1 SEHNR, CDR2 FQNEAQ (reference sequence). The CDR3, as DNA: TGTGCCAGCAGCTCCGACAGTGTCAACTATGGCTACACCTTC. Its translation: CASSSDSVNYGYTF.